Below, 7 T cell receptor beta chains from the same sample are listed, as sequenced in a study of blood T cell repertoires in COVID-19. TCRdb's copy holds only in-frame clones and misses some; the assay was immunoSEQ multiplex PCR. This sample has 190,000 or so clones, with around 87% found just once. Sequencing used peripheral blood. Source of these receptors: a man in his sixties who had recovered from COVID-19.

The rearrangement uses TRBV12-3 or TRBV12-4 and TRBJ1-1; possibly TRBD1 for D (6 bases). The V gene lost 7 bases and the J gene lost 1 base, with 10 bases spanning the gap. This CDR3 has 13 amino acids. The CDR3, as DNA: TGTGCCAGCACTATGACAGGGAACACTGAAGCTTTCTTT. Translation gives CASTMTGNTEAFF.

The V and J genes are TRBV13 and TRBJ1-2, with 11 bases identical to TRBD1. Germline V gene data show CDR1 as PRHDT and CDR2 as FYEKMQ (reference sequence). The CDR3 is made up of 16 amino acids. Trimming took 5 bases from V and 4 from J; bases not matched to a gene: 9. This chain's CDR3 is CASSPRTGGRVYGYTF. Written as DNA, the CDR3 is TGTGCCAGCAGCCCTCGGACAGGGGGCAGGGTCTATGGCTACACCTTC.

V usage is TRBV5-1 and J usage is TRBJ2-3, with TRBD2 as a possible D gene (5 bases). The ends were cut back, 5 bases at V and 0 bases at J, with 10 bases in the middle. The length of the CDR3 is 14 residues. CDR1 and CDR2 (germline): SGHRS, YFSETQ. The CDR3 region is CASSLGLSTDTQYF. CDR3 DNA sequence: TGCGCCAGCAGTCTAGGACTCAGCACAGATACGCAGTATTTT. The full variable domain, its missing parts supplied by reference TRBV5-1 and TRBJ2-3, is KAGVTQTPRYLIKTRGQQVTLSCSPISGHRSVSWYQQTPGQGLQFLFEYFSETQRNKGNFPGRFSGRQFSNSRSEMNVSTLELGDSALYLCASSLGLSTDTQYFGPGTRLTVL.

The genes are TRBV4-2 and TRBJ2-7, with 8 bases lining up with TRBD1. V was clipped by 0 bases and J by 2 bases; unmatched bases: 3. Germline V gene data show CDR1 as LGHNA and CDR2 as YNFKEQ. The CDR3 consists of 15 residues. CDR3 protein: CASSQERTGPYEQYF. CDR3 nucleotides: TGTGCCAGCAGCCAAGAGAGGACAGGGCCCTACGAGCAGTACTTC.

J is TRBJ1-1 and V is TRBV21-1. TRBV21-1 is noted as a pseudogene. The CDR3 covers 14 residues. The CDR3 protein is CASSKRTWNTEAFF. Written as DNA, the CDR3 is TGTGCCAGCAGCAAAAGGACTTGGAACACTGAAGCTTTCTTT.

V is TRBV30 and J is TRBJ2-1; TRBD2 aligns across 10 bases. Germline CDR1 and CDR2: GTSNPN and SVGIG (reference sequence). The CDR3 consists of 16 residues. V shed 0 bases, J shed 9 bases, and the junction held 11 bases outside the gene matches. CDR3 amino acids: CAWSVEGSGRYGEQFF. DNA for the CDR3: TGTGCCTGGAGTGTAGAAGGTAGCGGGAGGTACGGTGAGCAGTTCTTC.

This clone showed up just once. The rearrangement uses TRBV13 and TRBJ2-1; possibly TRBD2 for D (7 bases). Germline V gene sequence: CDR1 PRHDT, CDR2 FYEKMQ (reference sequence). CDR3 length equals 18 residues. V was clipped by 4 bases and J by 7 bases, with 26 bases between them. The CDR3 nucleotides are TGTGCCAGCAGCTCATCCGGGTGGGCGGGGGCTGTTGGGAATGAGCAGTTCTTC. It specifies CASSSSGWAGAVGNEQFF. The whole variable domain, filled in from reference TRBV13 and TRBJ2-1, reads AAGVIQSPRHLIKEKRETATLKCYPIPRHDTVYWYQQGPGQDPQFLISFYEKMQSDKGSIPDRFSAQQFSDYHSELNMSSLELGDSALYFCASSSSGWAGAVGNEQFFGPGTRLTVL.